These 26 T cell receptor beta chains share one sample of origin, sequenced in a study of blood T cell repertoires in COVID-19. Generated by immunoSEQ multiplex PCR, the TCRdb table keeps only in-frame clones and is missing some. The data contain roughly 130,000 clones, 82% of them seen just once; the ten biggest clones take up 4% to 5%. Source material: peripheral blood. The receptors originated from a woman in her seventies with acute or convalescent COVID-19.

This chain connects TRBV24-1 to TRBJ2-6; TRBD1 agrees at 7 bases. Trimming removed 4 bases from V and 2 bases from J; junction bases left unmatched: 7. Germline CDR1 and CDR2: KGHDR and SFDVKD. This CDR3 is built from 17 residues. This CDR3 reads CATSDQGGWAGANVLTF. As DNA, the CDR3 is TGTGCCACCAGTGACCAAGGGGGCTGGGCTGGGGCCAACGTCCTGACTTTC.

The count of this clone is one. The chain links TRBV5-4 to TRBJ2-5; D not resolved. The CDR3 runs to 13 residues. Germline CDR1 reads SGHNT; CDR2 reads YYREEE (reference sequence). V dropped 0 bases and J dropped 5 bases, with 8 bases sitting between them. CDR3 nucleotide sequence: TGTGCCAGCAGCTTGGCCCAGTCGGAGACCCAGTACTTC. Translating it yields CASSLAQSETQYF.

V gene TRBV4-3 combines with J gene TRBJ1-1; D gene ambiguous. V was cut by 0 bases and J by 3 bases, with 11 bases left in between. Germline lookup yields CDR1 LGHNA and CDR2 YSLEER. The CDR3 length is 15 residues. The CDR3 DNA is TGCGCCAGCAGCCAAGATCGTTACAGATACACTGAAGCTTTCTTT. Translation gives CASSQDRYRYTEAFF.

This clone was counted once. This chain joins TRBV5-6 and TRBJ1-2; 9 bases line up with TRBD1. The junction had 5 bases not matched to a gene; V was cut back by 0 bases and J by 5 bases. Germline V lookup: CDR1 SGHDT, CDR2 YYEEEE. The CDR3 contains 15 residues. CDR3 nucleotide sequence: TGTGCCAGCAGCTTGGGGGACAGGGCTGGATATGGCTACACCTTC. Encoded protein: CASSLGDRAGYGYTF.

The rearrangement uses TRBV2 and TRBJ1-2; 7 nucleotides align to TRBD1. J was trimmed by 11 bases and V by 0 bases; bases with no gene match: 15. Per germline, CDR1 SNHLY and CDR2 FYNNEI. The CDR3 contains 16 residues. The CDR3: CASSEAGIRERGRYTF. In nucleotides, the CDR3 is TGTGCCAGCAGTGAAGCTGGAATCAGGGAGAGGGGGCGTTACACCTTC.

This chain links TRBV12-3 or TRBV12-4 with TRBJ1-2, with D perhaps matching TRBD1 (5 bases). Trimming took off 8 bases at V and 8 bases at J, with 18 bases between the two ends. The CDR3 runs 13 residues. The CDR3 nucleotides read TGTGCCAGCTATGGAGTAGGGGTTGCGGGCTACACCTTC. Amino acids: CASYGVGVAGYTF.

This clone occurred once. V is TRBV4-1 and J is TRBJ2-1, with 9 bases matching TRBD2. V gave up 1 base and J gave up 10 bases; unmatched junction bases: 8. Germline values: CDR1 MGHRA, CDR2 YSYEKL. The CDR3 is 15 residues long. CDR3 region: CASSQVSGGNLEQFF. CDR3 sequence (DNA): TGCGCCAGCAGCCAAGTTAGCGGGGGAAATCTCGAGCAGTTCTTC.

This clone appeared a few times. The CDR3 here is CASSTPTRRLVNTEAFF. CDR3 nucleotide sequence: TGTGCCAGTAGTACGCCGACACGACGATTAGTGAACACTGAAGCTTTCTTT. The rearrangement joins TRBV19 to TRBJ1-1, with no clear D. V shed 4 bases and J shed 0 bases, with 18 bases lying between them. The CDR3 runs to 17 residues. CDR1 is LNHDA, CDR2 SQIVND, per germline (reference sequence).

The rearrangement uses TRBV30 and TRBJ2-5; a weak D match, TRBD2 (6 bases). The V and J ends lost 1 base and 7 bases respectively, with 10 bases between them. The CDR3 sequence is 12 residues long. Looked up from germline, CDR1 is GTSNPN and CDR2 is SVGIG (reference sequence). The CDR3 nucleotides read TGTGCCTGGAGTGGCGGGACCTTGACCCAGTACTTC. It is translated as CAWSGGTLTQYF.

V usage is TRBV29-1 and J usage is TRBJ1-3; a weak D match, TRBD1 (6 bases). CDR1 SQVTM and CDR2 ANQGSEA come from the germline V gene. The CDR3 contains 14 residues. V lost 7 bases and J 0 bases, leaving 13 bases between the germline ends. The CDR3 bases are TGCAGCGCCACCAGGGACAACTCTGGAAACACCATATATTTT. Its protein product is CSATRDNSGNTIYF.

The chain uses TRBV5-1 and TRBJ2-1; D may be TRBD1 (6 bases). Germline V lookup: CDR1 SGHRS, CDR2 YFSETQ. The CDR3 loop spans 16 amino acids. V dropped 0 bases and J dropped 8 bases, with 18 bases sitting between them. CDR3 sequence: CASSLDTGTLYHEQFF. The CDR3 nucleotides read TGCGCCAGCAGCTTGGACACAGGGACCCTCTATCATGAGCAGTTCTTC. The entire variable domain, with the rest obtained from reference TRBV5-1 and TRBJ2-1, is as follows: KAGVTQTPRYLIKTRGQQVTLSCSPISGHRSVSWYQQTPGQGLQFLFEYFSETQRNKGNFPGRFSGRQFSNSRSEMNVSTLELGDSALYLCASSLDTGTLYHEQFFGPGTRLTVL.

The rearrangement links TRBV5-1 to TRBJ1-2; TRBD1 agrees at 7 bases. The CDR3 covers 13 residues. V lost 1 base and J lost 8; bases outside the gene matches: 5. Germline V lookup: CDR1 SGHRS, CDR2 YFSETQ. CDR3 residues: CASSLTGTEGYTF. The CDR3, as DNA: TGCGCCAGCAGCTTGACCGGGACAGAGGGCTACACCTTC. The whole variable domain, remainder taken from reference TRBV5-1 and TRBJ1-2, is KAGVTQTPRYLIKTRGQQVTLSCSPISGHRSVSWYQQTPGQGLQFLFEYFSETQRNKGNFPGRFSGRQFSNSRSEMNVSTLELGDSALYLCASSLTGTEGYTFGSGTRLTVV.

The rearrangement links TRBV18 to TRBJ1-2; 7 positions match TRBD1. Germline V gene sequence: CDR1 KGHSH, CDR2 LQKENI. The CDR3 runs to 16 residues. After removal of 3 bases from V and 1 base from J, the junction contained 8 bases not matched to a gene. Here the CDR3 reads CASSPTTGTFNYGYTF. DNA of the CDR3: TGTGCCAGCTCACCTACGACAGGGACTTTTAACTATGGCTACACCTTC.

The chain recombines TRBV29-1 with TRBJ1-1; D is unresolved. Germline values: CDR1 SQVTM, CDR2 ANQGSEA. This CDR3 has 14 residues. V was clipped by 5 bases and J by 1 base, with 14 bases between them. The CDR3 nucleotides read TGCAGCGTTTCTCCAAGACTGGGGAACACTGAAGCTTTCTTT. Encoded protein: CSVSPRLGNTEAFF.

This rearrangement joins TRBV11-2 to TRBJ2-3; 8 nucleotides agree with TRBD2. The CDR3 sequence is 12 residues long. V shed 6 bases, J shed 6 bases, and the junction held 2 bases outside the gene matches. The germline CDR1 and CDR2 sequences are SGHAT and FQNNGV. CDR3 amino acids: CASSPSGDTQYF. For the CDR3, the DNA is TGTGCCAGCAGTCCTAGCGGGGATACGCAGTATTTT.

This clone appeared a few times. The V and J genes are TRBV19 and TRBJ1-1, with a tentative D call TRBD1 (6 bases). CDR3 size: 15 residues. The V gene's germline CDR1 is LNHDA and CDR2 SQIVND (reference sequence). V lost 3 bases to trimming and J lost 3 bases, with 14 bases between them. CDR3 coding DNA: TGTGCCAGTAGTATCCCAGGGGCGATGTACACTGAAGCTTTCTTT. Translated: CASSIPGAMYTEAFF.

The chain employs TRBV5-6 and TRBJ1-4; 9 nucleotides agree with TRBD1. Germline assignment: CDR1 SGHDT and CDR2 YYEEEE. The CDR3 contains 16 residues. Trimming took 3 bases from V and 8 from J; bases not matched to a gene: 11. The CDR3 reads CASSYGTGFQNEKLFF. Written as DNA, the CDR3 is TGTGCCAGCAGCTACGGGACAGGGTTTCAGAACGAAAAACTGTTTTTT. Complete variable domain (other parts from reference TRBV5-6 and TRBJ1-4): DAGVTQSPTHLIKTRGQQVTLRCSPKSGHDTVSWYQQALGQGPQFIFQYYEEEERQRGNFPDRFSGHQFPNYSSELNVNALLLGDSALYLCASSYGTGFQNEKLFFGSGTQLSVL.

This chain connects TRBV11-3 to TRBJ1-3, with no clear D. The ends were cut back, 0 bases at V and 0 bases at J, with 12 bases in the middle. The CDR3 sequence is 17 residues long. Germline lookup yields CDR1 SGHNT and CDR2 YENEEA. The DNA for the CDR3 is TGTGCCAGCAGCTTAGATCTTGGAGTCTCCTCTGGAAACACCATATATTTT. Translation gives CASSLDLGVSSGNTIYF.

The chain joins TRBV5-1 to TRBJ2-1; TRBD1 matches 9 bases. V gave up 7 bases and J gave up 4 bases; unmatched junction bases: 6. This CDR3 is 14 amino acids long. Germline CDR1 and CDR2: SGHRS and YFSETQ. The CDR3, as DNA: TGCGCCAGCTCCGGACAGGGGATATACAATGAGCAGTTCTTC. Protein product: CASSGQGIYNEQFF.

This CDR3 reads CASSLDDWMGGRGYNEQFF. DNA of the CDR3: TGTGCCAGCAGCTTAGACGATTGGATGGGAGGTAGGGGATACAATGAGCAGTTCTTC. V usage is TRBV11-3 and J usage is TRBJ2-1; a weak D match, TRBD2 (6 bases). Between the trimmed V and J ends, which lost 0 bases and 4 bases, there was a span of 22 bases. CDR1 SGHNT and CDR2 YENEEA come from the germline V gene. This CDR3 is 19 amino acids long. Variable domain in full (rest from reference TRBV11-3 and TRBJ2-1): EAGVVQSPRYKIIEKKQPVAFWCNPISGHNTLYWYLQNLGQGPELLIRYENEEAVDDSQLPKDRFSAERLKGVDSTLKIQPAELGDSAVYLCASSLDDWMGGRGYNEQFFGPGTRLTVL.

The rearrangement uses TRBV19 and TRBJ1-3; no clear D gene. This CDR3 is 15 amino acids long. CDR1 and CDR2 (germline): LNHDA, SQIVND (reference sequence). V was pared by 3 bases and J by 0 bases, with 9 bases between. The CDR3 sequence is CASSITDYSGNTIYF. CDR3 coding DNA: TGTGCCAGTAGTATTACAGACTACTCTGGAAACACCATATATTTT.

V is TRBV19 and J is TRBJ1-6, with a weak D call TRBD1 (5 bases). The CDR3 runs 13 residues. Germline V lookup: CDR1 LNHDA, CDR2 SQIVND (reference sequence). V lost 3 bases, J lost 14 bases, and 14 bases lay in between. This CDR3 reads CASSMGTGSSLHF. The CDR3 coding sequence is TGTGCCAGTAGTATGGGAACAGGCAGCTCCCTCCACTTT.

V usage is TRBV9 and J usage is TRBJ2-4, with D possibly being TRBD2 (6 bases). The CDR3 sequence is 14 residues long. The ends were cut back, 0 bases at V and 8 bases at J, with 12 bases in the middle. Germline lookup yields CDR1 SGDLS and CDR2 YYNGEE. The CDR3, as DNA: TGTGCCAGCAGCGTAGGGACTTGGGGGGACATTCAGTACTTC. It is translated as CASSVGTWGDIQYF.

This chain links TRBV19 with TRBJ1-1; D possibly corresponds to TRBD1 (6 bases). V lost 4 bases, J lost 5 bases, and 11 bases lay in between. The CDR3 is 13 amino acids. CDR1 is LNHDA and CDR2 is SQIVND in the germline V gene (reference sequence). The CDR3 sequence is CASSTNRDTEAFF. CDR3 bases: TGTGCCAGTAGTACAAACAGGGATACTGAAGCTTTCTTT.

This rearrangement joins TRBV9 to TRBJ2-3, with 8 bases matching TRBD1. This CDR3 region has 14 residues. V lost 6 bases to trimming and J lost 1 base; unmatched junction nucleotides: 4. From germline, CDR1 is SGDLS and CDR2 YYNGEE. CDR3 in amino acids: CASNKDRGTDTQYF. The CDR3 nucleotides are TGTGCCAGCAACAAGGACAGGGGCACAGATACGCAGTATTTT. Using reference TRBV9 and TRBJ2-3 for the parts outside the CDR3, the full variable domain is DSGVTQTPKHLITATGQRVTLRCSPRSGDLSVYWYQQSLDQGLQFLIQYYNGEERAKGNILERFSAQQFPDLHSELNLSSLELGDSALYFCASNKDRGTDTQYFGPGTRLTVL.

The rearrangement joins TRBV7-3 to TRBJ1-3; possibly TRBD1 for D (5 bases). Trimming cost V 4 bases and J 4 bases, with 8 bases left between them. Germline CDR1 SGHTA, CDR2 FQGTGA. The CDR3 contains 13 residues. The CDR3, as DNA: TGTGCCAGCAGCTCAGGGCAGGGAAACACCATATATTTT. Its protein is CASSSGQGNTIYF.